One and the same sample provided the 20 T cell receptor beta chains below, sequenced in a study of T cell repertoires in cytomegalovirus infection. TCRdb fed the reads into MiXCR, producing one record per CDR3 protein. The sample shows some 220,000 distinct CDR3 sequences, about 40% of them seen only once. These TCRs' antigens remain unknown. The input for sequencing was CD8+ T cells from cultured PBMCs, taken from culture after CMV antigen stimulation. All receptors come from a human donor in good health (CMV status not recorded). Some clones in this sample may be carry-over from other donors' samples.

This clonotype was observed many times. This sequence joins TRBV7-2 and TRBJ2-7, with 9 bases that match TRBD1. This CDR3 comprises 16 residues. In germline, CDR1 is SGHTA, CDR2 FQGNSA. Trimming at V came to 5 bases and at J to 0 bases, leaving 8 bases not matched to a gene. CDR3 nucleotide sequence: TGTGCCAGCAGCCCACGGACAGGGGTCAGCTCCTACGAGCAGTACTTC. This translates into CASSPRTGVSSYEQYF.

On this clonotype itself: Relative to the germline gene, one junction end is altered; a read error may explain this. The chain recombines TRBV6-1 with TRBJ2-2, with 7 bases fitting TRBD1. The length of the CDR3 is 19 residues. The germline V gene encodes CDR1 MNHNS and CDR2 SASEGT. The CDR3 loop reads CACSLRRQGLFSGTGELFF. CDR3 DNA: TGTGCCTGCAGTTTACGGAGACAGGGTTTATTTTCGGGCACCGGGGAGCTGTTTTTT.

This clonotype has a handful of counts. CDR3 protein: CSARDLAYGYTF. CDR3 sequence (DNA): TGCAGTGCTAGAGATTTGGCCTATGGCTACACCTTC. The V and J genes are TRBV20-1 and TRBJ1-2; no firm D call. Germline V gene sequence: CDR1 DFQATT, CDR2 SNEGSKA (reference sequence). Trimming stripped 0 bases from V and 4 bases from J, with 6 bases between. The CDR3 is made up of 12 amino acids.

This clonotype was seen more than once but under ten times. V is TRBV12-3 or TRBV12-4 and J is TRBJ1-2; tentative D call: TRBD1 (6 bases). The V end lost 4 bases, the J end lost 5 bases, and 11 bases lay between the germline ends. The CDR3 has 13 amino acids. The CDR3: CASSSQGGYGYTF. CDR3 nucleotide sequence: TGTGCCAGCAGTTCCCAAGGGGGATATGGCTACACCTTC.

The chain combines TRBV28 with TRBJ2-3; 11 bases line up with TRBD2. The germline V gene encodes CDR1 MDHEN and CDR2 SYDVKM. This CDR3 spans 15 amino acids. V was clipped by 4 bases and J by 5 bases; unmatched bases: 5. The CDR3 bases are TGTGCCAGCAGTTCATTAGCGGGAGGGGAAGATACGCAGTATTTT. Its translation: CASSSLAGGEDTQYF.

This clonotype was recorded at least ten times. The chain combines TRBV7-3 with TRBJ2-1; 13 nucleotides agree with TRBD2. With 5 bases clipped from V and 7 bases from J, the junction kept 5 bases outside the gene matches. Germline V CDR1 and CDR2: SGHTA, FQGTGA. CDR3 length: 15 amino acids. CDR3: CASSALAGGSNEQFF. CDR3 nucleotides: TGTGCCAGCAGCGCACTAGCGGGAGGGAGTAATGAGCAGTTCTTC.

The gene calls are TRBV20-1 and TRBJ2-1, with TRBD2 matching over 8 bases. Trimming removed 5 bases from V and 5 bases from J; junction bases left unmatched: 11. This CDR3 is built from 15 residues. CDR1 and CDR2 (germline): DFQATT, SNEGSKA (reference sequence). DNA for the CDR3: TGCAGTGCTGGTTTAGCGGGACCCAACCACAATGAGCAGTTCTTC. It yields the protein CSAGLAGPNHNEQFF.

This clonotype was counted at least ten times. DNA of the CDR3: TGTGCCAGCAGCCTCGGGCAGCGCTCCTACGAGCAGTACTTC. This translates into CASSLGQRSYEQYF. The rearrangement links TRBV7-2 to TRBJ2-7; D remains unclear. CDR3 length: 14 residues. CDR1 is SGHTA and CDR2 is FQGNSA in the germline V gene. V lost 5 bases and J 0 bases, leaving 11 bases between the germline ends.

V usage is TRBV11-1 and J usage is TRBJ2-1, with a tentative D call TRBD2 (5 bases). Germline V gene data show CDR1 as SGHAT and CDR2 as FQDESV (reference sequence). Trimming removed 5 bases from V and 9 bases from J, with 11 bases in between. The CDR3 is 12 residues long. CDR3 amino acids: CASSRRGAEQFF. In DNA form, the CDR3 reads TGTGCCAGCAGCCGCCGGGGAGCTGAGCAGTTCTTC.

This clonotype was seen a handful of times. The V call is TRBV7-6, the J call TRBJ2-1, with 9 bases that match TRBD2. Germline V gene data show CDR1 as SGHVS and CDR2 as FNYEAQ. The V and J ends lost 1 base and 7 bases, in that order; junction bases with no gene match: 2. CDR3 length equals 14 residues. As DNA, the CDR3 is TGTGCCAGCAGCTTAGGCGGGGGGGCTAATGAGCAGTTCTTC. Translation: CASSLGGGANEQFF.

The V call is TRBV6-6, the J call TRBJ1-1; no definite D call. The V and J ends lost 5 bases and 4 bases respectively, with 8 bases between them. From germline, CDR1 is MNHNY and CDR2 SVGAGI (reference sequence). The CDR3 runs 12 residues. CDR3: CASSGTGTEAFF. CDR3 DNA sequence: TGTGCCAGCAGTGGTACCGGCACTGAAGCTTTCTTT.

The chain joins TRBV6-6 to TRBJ2-5, with a possible D match to TRBD1 (6 bases). The length of the CDR3 is 14 residues. The V end lost 4 bases, the J end lost 2 bases, and 11 bases lay between the germline ends. From germline, CDR1 is MNHNY and CDR2 SVGAGI (reference sequence). The CDR3 sequence is CASSSRDIQETQYF. In DNA form, the CDR3 reads TGTGCCAGCAGTTCCCGGGACATACAAGAGACCCAGTACTTC.

The V call is TRBV4-2, the J call TRBJ2-3, with D perhaps being TRBD1 or TRBD2 (6 bases each). V was clipped by 0 bases and J by 2 bases, with 27 bases between them. From germline, CDR1 is LGHNA and CDR2 YNFKEQ. This CDR3 spans 21 amino acids. The CDR3 sequence: CASSQDLEGGHHDHYTDTQYF. CDR3 in DNA: TGTGCCAGCAGCCAAGATCTGGAGGGGGGCCACCACGATCATTACACAGATACGCAGTATTTT.

The rearrangement links TRBV29-1 to TRBJ2-2, with D perhaps TRBD1 (6 bases). The CDR3 length is 15 residues. Germline loops: CDR1 SQVTM, CDR2 ANQGSEA. Trimming cost V 7 bases and J 5 bases, with 20 bases left between them. The CDR3, as DNA: TGCAGCGCCAAAACAGGACAGAAAAAGACCGGGGAGCTGTTTTTT. Protein: CSAKTGQKKTGELFF.

V gene TRBV9 combines with J gene TRBJ2-1, with D hard to call. Germline CDR1 SGDLS, CDR2 YYNGEE. The V end lost 0 bases, the J end lost 10 bases, and 8 bases lay between the germline ends. The CDR3 totals 12 residues. In nucleotides, the CDR3 is TGTGCCAGCAGCGTAGCTGCCGGGGAGCAGTTCTTC. Translated: CASSVAAGEQFF. Together with reference TRBV9 and TRBJ2-1, the CDR3 gives the full variable domain: DSGVTQTPKHLITATGQRVTLRCSPRSGDLSVYWYQQSLDQGLQFLIQYYNGEERAKGNILERFSAQQFPDLHSELNLSSLELGDSALYFCASSVAAGEQFFGPGTRLTVL.

This clonotype appeared a few times. V usage is TRBV19 and J usage is TRBJ2-1; 11 nucleotides match TRBD2. V lost 5 bases and J lost 4; bases outside the gene matches: 4. Germline V gene lookup returns CDR1 LNHDA and CDR2 SQIVND (reference sequence). The CDR3 consists of 15 residues. The CDR3 is CASSGVAGGYNEQFF. CDR3 sequence (DNA): TGTGCCAGTAGTGGAGTAGCGGGGGGGTACAATGAGCAGTTCTTC.

The chain joins TRBV7-2 to TRBJ1-2, with D possibly matching TRBD1 (6 bases). The CDR3 length is 14 residues. Trimming stripped 6 bases from V and 3 bases from J, with 14 bases between. CDR1 and CDR2 from the germline V gene are SGHTA and FQGNSA. This chain's CDR3 is CASRIQGMDYGYTF. As DNA, the CDR3 is TGTGCCAGCAGGATCCAGGGGATGGACTATGGCTACACCTTC.

The V and J genes are TRBV6-6 and TRBJ1-1; TRBD1 matches 11 bases. There are 15 residues in the CDR3. CDR1 and CDR2 from the germline V gene are MNHNY and SVGAGI (reference sequence). Trimming at V came to 6 bases and at J to 1 base, leaving 4 bases not matched to a gene. The CDR3 nucleotides are TGTGCCAGCAGGAGGACAGGGGGCCGGAACACTGAAGCTTTCTTT. Protein sequence: CASRRTGGRNTEAFF.

This clonotype was picked up a small number of times. The genes are TRBV7-2 and TRBJ1-2; D is possibly TRBD1 (6 bases). The CDR3 extends over 14 amino acids. The germline gives CDR1 SGHTA, CDR2 FQGNSA. V was trimmed by 5 bases and J by 6 bases, leaving 16 bases between them. As DNA, the CDR3 is TGTGCCAGCAGCGGAGGGGGGGGCAGGGATGGCTACACCTTC. Amino acids: CASSGGGGRDGYTF. The full variable domain, in which reference TRBV7-2 and TRBJ1-2 provide the parts outside the CDR3, is GAGVSQSPSNKVTEKGKDVELRCDPISGHTALYWYRQSLGQGLEFLIYFQGNSAPDKSGLPSDRFSAERTGGSVSTLTIQRTQQEDSAVYLCASSGGGGRDGYTFGSGTRLTVV.

This rearrangement joins TRBV29-1 to TRBJ2-2, with unresolved D. CDR1 is SQVTM and CDR2 is ANQGSEA in the germline V gene. Trimming removed 5 bases from V and 6 bases from J, with 10 bases in between. The CDR3 extends over 12 amino acids. As DNA, the CDR3 is TGCAGCGTTTTGGGGATTTCCGGGGAGCTGTTTTTT. It translates to CSVLGISGELFF.